The T cell receptor beta chain under discussion was sequenced for a study of shared clonotypes between healthy human individuals. Study in general: Researchers drew samples from two women and a few men aged 18 to 49. General study results and limits: Several donors had around 5% of their naive CD4 clonotypes in common.

Assay: immunoSEQ multiplex PCR; the TCRdb copy retains only in-frame clones and omits some. In the table there are more than 2,000,000 clones, more than 90% of which are singletons. On this clone: As yet, its antigen is unknown.

Germline CDR1 KGHSH, CDR2 LQKENI. The CDR3 loop spans 13 amino acids. The V and J ends lost 4 bases and 4 bases respectively, with 11 bases between them. The TCR sequence derives from a young man in good health. The J gene is TRBJ2-7, the V gene TRBV18; possible D gene TRBD1, 5 bases. Input material: naive CD4+ T cells sorted from blood. Indicated subset: CD45RA+ positively selected. Written as DNA, the CDR3 is TGTGCCAGCTCACTCACGGCAGGGTACGAGCAGTACTTC. Its translation is CASSLTAGYEQYF.